Shown below are 4 T cell receptor beta chains from a single sample sequenced in a study of blood T cell repertoires in COVID-19. The assay was immunoSEQ multiplex PCR, and TCRdb's table has in-frame clones only and misses some. The profile covers approximately 390,000 clones, with 88% appearing a single time and around 2% taken by the ten largest. The specimen was PBMCs or T cells enriched from blood (not recorded which). The receptors shown here come from a woman aged 40-49 years with acute COVID-19.

This clone was picked up one time. The chain employs TRBV27 and TRBJ2-1, with 7 positions matching TRBD1. The ends lost 3 bases at V and 3 bases at J; junction bases unmatched: 2. The CDR3 consists of 14 residues. Germline CDR1 MNHEY, CDR2 SMNVEV (reference sequence). This CDR3 reads CASSLGDSYNEQFF. In nucleotides, the CDR3 is TGTGCCAGCAGTTTGGGGGACAGCTACAATGAGCAGTTCTTC.

V and J are TRBV7-8 and TRBJ1-6, with 8 bases aligning to TRBD1. The CDR3 covers 14 residues. The V segment lost 1 base and the J segment 8 bases; nucleotides outside the gene matches: 1. Germline values: CDR1 SGHVS, CDR2 FQNEAQ. The CDR3 is CASSLGTGYSPLHF. CDR3 nucleotide sequence: TGTGCCAGCAGCTTAGGGACAGGGTATTCACCCCTCCACTTT. Supplemented by reference TRBV7-8 and TRBJ1-6, the full variable domain reads GAGVSQSPRYKVAKRGQDVALRCDPISGHVSLFWYQQALGQGPEFLTYFQNEAQLDKSGLPSDRFFAERPEGSVSTLKIQRTQQEDSAVYLCASSLGTGYSPLHFGNGTRLTVT.

V is TRBV5-1 and J is TRBJ2-1, with 12 bases matching TRBD2. The CDR3 is made up of 17 amino acids. Per germline, CDR1 SGHRS and CDR2 YFSETQ. Unmatched junction bases numbered 6, after V lost 5 bases and J lost 0 bases. The DNA of the CDR3 is TGCGCCAGCAGTCCTCTAGCGGGGGGGTCCTCCTACAATGAGCAGTTCTTC. Its protein product is CASSPLAGGSSYNEQFF.

V usage is TRBV19 and J usage is TRBJ1-5; a weak D match, TRBD1 (5 bases). V was shortened by 4 bases and J by 3 bases, with 16 bases between the two germline ends. Germline values: CDR1 LNHDA, CDR2 SQIVND (reference sequence). The CDR3 is 16 residues long. In DNA, the CDR3 is TGTGCCAGTAGTAGCCATCCCAGGGAAATCAATCAGCCCCAGCATTTT. Amino acids: CASSSHPREINQPQHF.